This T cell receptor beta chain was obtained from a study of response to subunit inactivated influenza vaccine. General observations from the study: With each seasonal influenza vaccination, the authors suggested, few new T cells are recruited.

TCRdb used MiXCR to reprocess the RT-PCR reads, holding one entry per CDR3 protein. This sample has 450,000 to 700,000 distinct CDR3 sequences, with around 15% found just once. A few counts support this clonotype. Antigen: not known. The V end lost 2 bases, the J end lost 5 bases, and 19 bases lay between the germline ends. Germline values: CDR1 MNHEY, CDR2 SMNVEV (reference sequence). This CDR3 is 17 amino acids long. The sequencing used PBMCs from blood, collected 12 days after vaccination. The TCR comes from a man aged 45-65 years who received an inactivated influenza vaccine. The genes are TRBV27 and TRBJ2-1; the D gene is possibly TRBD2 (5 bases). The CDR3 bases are TGTGCCAGCAGTTTAGCGGGTGGGCTAACCCTTCACAATGAGCAGTTCTTC. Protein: CASSLAGGLTLHNEQFF.